The T cell receptor (beta chain) described here comes from a study of T cell responses to AZD1222 COVID-19 vaccine. Study-wide points: Vaccine-related CD4 TCRs covered spike, predominating at 160-218 and 743-854. A rise in Spike-specific TCR breadth and depth followed two AZD1222 doses. Regions left unmutated in variants are reportedly the target of nearly half of spike-specific TCRs.

Generated by immunoSEQ multiplex PCR, the TCRdb table keeps only in-frame clones and is missing some. The data show approximately 28,000 clones, with about 93% seen just once and 8.1% held by the top ten. The germline V gene has CDR1 MRHNA and CDR2 SNTAGT. Trimming took off 4 bases at V and 4 bases at J, with 10 bases between the two ends. The CDR3 is made up of 14 amino acids. Concerning this clone itself: Its specificity is not known.

The chain uses TRBV6-4 and TRBJ2-2; the D gene is possibly TRBD1 (6 bases). The TCR was taken from an adult in good health. Sequenced here: peripheral blood, sampled on day 0 of AZD1222 vaccination. The DNA of the CDR3 is TGTGCCAGCAGTGTGACAGGCGGCACCGGGGAGCTGTTTTTT. Its protein product is CASSVTGGTGELFF.